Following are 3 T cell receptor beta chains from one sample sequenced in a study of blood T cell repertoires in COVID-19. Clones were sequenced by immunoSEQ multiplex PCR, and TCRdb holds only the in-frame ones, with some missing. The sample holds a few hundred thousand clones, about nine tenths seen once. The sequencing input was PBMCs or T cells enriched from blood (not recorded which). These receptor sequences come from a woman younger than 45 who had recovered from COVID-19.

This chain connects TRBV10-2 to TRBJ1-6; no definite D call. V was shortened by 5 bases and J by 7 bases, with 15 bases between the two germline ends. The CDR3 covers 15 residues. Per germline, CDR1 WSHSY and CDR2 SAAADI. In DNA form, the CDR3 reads TGCGCCAGCAGTTCCGTCGGAGTTGCCAATTCACCCCTCCACTTT. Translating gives CASSSVGVANSPLHF.

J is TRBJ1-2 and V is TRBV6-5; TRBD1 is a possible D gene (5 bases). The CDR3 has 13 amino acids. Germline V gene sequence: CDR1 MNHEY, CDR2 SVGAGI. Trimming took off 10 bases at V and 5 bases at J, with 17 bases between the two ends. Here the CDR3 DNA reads TGTGCCACCTGCCGTGGGGCCGATTATGGCTACACCTTC. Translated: CATCRGADYGYTF.

The CDR3 protein is CAWSRESGVPYGYTF. In DNA form, the CDR3 reads TGTGCCTGGAGTAGGGAGTCAGGCGTCCCTTATGGCTACACCTTC. This chain connects TRBV30 to TRBJ1-2; D is unclear. From germline, CDR1 is GTSNPN and CDR2 SVGIG (reference sequence). This CDR3 region has 15 residues. V gave up 2 bases and J gave up 5 bases, with 18 bases separating them.